This TCR beta chain derives from a study of T cell repertoires in cytomegalovirus infection. The study, taken as a whole, reports: CMV-specific HLA-C-restricted TCR beta clonotypes dominated the ex vivo response. Individuals carrying CMV plus the relevant HLA were identified by cumulative frequency of public TCR beta families.

This clonotype was observed many times. Its target is unknown. V was pared by 2 bases and J by 4 bases, with 24 bases between. Germline V gene sequence: CDR1 SGHTA, CDR2 FQGNSA. The CDR3 spans 18 residues. TCRdb ran MiXCR on the reads and lists one entry per CDR3 protein. The sample holds 510,000 or so distinct CDR3 sequences; about 26% are singletons and the top ten take 13%. The sequence was collected from a human donor in good health (CMV status not recorded). Some clones in this sample may be carry-over from other donors' samples. The chain carries TRBV7-2 and TRBJ2-7; a weak D match, TRBD2 (7 bases). What was sequenced was PBMCs. CDR3: CASSLTTGGGRALYEQYF. CDR3 DNA sequence: TGTGCCAGCAGCTTAACGACCGGAGGGGGGAGGGCCCTGTACGAGCAGTACTTC.